Below are 29 T cell receptor beta chains sequenced from a single sample in a study of OX40 agonist ivuxolimab in advanced cancers. Here immunoSEQ multiplex PCR was the method, and the copy in TCRdb shows in-frame clones only, minus some. The sample lists approximately 74,000 clones, around 83% occurring once. The material was CD4+ or CD8+ T cells sorted from blood, obtained in a trial of the OX40 agonist ivuxolimab. The source of these receptors is an adult with an advanced solid tumor such as melanoma, head and neck, liver or kidney cancer.

This chain joins TRBV18 and TRBJ2-3; possible D gene TRBD2, 5 bases. Trimming removed 2 bases at V and 1 base at J, with 13 bases between. Germline CDR1 and CDR2: KGHSH and LQKENI. The CDR3 has 16 residues. CDR3 residues: CASSPTNLGGTDTQYF. CDR3 coding DNA: TGTGCCAGCTCACCAACAAATCTCGGGGGCACAGATACGCAGTATTTT. Based on the CDR3 plus reference TRBV18 and TRBJ2-3, the full variable domain is NAGVMQNPRHLVRRRGQEARLRCSPMKGHSHVYWYRQLPEEGLKFMVYLQKENIIDESGMPKERFSAEFPKEGPSILRIQQVVRGDSAAYFCASSPTNLGGTDTQYFGPGTRLTVL.

V usage is TRBV7-2 and J usage is TRBJ1-2; no firm D call. The CDR3 contains 13 residues. Germline CDR1 is SGHTA and CDR2 is FQGNSA. V was cut by 0 bases and J by 5 bases, with 7 bases left in between. The CDR3 region is CASSLASFYGYTF. The CDR3 coding sequence is TGTGCCAGCAGCTTAGCGTCCTTTTATGGCTACACCTTC.

Notes on this clone: This same CDR3 is encoded by further DNA sequences in the sample. The J gene is TRBJ1-4, the V gene TRBV6-1; D is unresolved. CDR1 is MNHNS and CDR2 is SASEGT in the germline V gene. The CDR3 is 15 residues long. Trimming took off 1 base at V and 5 bases at J, with 11 bases between the two ends. The CDR3 reads CASSEGTQLNEKLFF. CDR3 sequence (DNA): TGTGCCAGCAGTGAAGGTACACAGCTGAATGAAAAACTGTTTTTT.

The rearrangement uses TRBV11-2 and TRBJ2-2; the D gene is possibly TRBD2 (5 bases). CDR3 length: 13 residues. The V gene lost 2 bases and the J gene lost 11 bases, with 12 bases spanning the gap. CDR1 and CDR2 from the germline V gene are SGHAT and FQNNGV. The chain's CDR3 is CASSLPPSLELFF. The CDR3 coding sequence is TGTGCCAGCAGCTTACCCCCTAGCTTAGAGCTGTTTTTT. The full variable domain, in which reference TRBV11-2 and TRBJ2-2 provide the parts outside the CDR3, is EAGVAQSPRYKIIEKRQSVAFWCNPISGHATLYWYQQILGQGPKLLIQFQNNGVVDDSQLPKDRFSAERLKGVDSTLKIQPAKLEDSAVYLCASSLPPSLELFFGEGSRLTVL.

This chain connects TRBV4-2 to TRBJ2-1; D possibly corresponds to TRBD2 (7 bases). This CDR3 comprises 16 residues. CDR1 and CDR2 (germline): LGHNA, YNFKEQ. Trimming cost V 1 base and J 8 bases, with 18 bases left between them. CDR3: CASSQGGSGGLHEQFF. In DNA, the CDR3 is TGTGCCAGCAGCCAAGGTGGCTCCGGGGGGCTTCATGAGCAGTTCTTC.

This chain links TRBV5-1 with TRBJ2-1, with 9 positions matching TRBD2. This CDR3 region has 14 residues. The junction had 4 bases not matched to a gene; V was cut back by 4 bases and J by 5 bases. Looked up from germline, CDR1 is SGHRS and CDR2 is YFSETQ. The CDR3 DNA sequence: TGCGCCAGCAGCAGACTAGCGGTTAACAATGAGCAGTTCTTC. This translates into CASSRLAVNNEQFF.

This clone was seen more than once but under ten times. The chain is built from TRBV7-2 and TRBJ1-3; D remains unclear. Trimming took off 5 bases at V and 4 bases at J, with 12 bases between the two ends. Germline assignment: CDR1 SGHTA and CDR2 FQGNSA. The CDR3 consists of 14 residues. The DNA of the CDR3 is TGTGCCAGCAGCCTTTCCACATTCGGAAACACCATATATTTT. This encodes CASSLSTFGNTIYF.

The V gene is TRBV5-1, the J gene TRBJ2-5; 14 nucleotides match TRBD2. Germline CDR1 and CDR2: SGHRS and YFSETQ. Trimming took 0 bases from V and 3 from J; bases not matched to a gene: 7. The CDR3 consists of 18 residues. CDR3 coding DNA: TGCGCCAGCAGCTTGGGACTAGCGGGAGGGCCGGGGGAAGAGACCCAGTACTTC. Encoded protein: CASSLGLAGGPGEETQYF.

The chain joins TRBV5-1 to TRBJ2-1; perhaps TRBD1 as D (5 bases). Germline loops: CDR1 SGHRS, CDR2 YFSETQ. The CDR3 length is 15 residues. V lost 0 bases and J lost 10, with 17 bases in between. The CDR3 is CASSLEGAKRGEQFF. DNA of the CDR3: TGCGCCAGCAGCTTGGAAGGGGCCAAGAGAGGAGAGCAGTTCTTC.

This sequence joins TRBV10-3 and TRBJ2-7, with 8 bases identical to TRBD1. The CDR3 length is 14 residues. Trimming at V came to 6 bases and at J to 3 bases, leaving 7 bases not matched to a gene. Germline V lookup: CDR1 ENHRY, CDR2 SYGVKD. The CDR3 spells CAISPGQEIYEQYF. The DNA of the CDR3 is TGTGCCATCAGCCCGGGACAGGAGATCTACGAGCAGTACTTC.

This clone showed up just a few times. The V and J genes are TRBV30 and TRBJ1-1; no reliable D call. From germline, CDR1 is GTSNPN and CDR2 SVGIG (reference sequence). V lost 5 bases and J lost 5, with 6 bases in between. There are 10 residues in the CDR3. The CDR3 DNA is TGTGCCTGGGCCCGGACTGAAGCTTTCTTT. Protein product: CAWARTEAFF. The whole variable domain, remainder taken from reference TRBV30 and TRBJ1-1, is SQTIHQWPATLVQPVGSPLSLECTVEGTSNPNLYWYRQAAGRGLQLLFYSVGIGQISSEVPQNLSASRPQDRQFILSSKKLLLSDSGFYLCAWARTEAFFGQGTRLTVV.

This chain joins TRBV30 and TRBJ1-1; D is uncertain. The CDR3 length is 13 residues. Germline V gene sequence: CDR1 GTSNPN, CDR2 SVGIG (reference sequence). Trimming removed 0 bases from V and 0 bases from J, with 5 bases in between. The CDR3 coding sequence is TGTGCCTGGAGTGTCGGGATGAACACTGAAGCTTTCTTT. Translation gives CAWSVGMNTEAFF.

This clone was observed a few times. V and J are TRBV7-6 and TRBJ1-6, with D perhaps matching TRBD1 (6 bases). Deletions cut 5 bases from V and 0 bases from J, with 11 bases between. The CDR3 has 16 residues. Per the germline V gene, CDR1 is SGHVS and CDR2 is FNYEAQ. CDR3 bases: TGTGCCAGCAGCAAACAGGGTAGCTCCTATAATTCACCCCTCCACTTT. It yields the protein CASSKQGSSYNSPLHF.

Only a few counts were recorded for this clone. J is TRBJ2-1 and V is TRBV28; TRBD2 agrees at 11 bases. V lost 4 bases, J lost 8 bases, and 13 bases stayed unmatched. The germline CDR1 and CDR2 sequences are MDHEN and SYDVKM. This CDR3 has 17 residues. CDR3 DNA sequence: TGTGCCAGCAGTTCGCCTAGTAGCGGGAGGGCCTCCGATGAGCAGTTCTTC. The encoded protein is CASSSPSSGRASDEQFF.

This chain uses TRBV19 with TRBJ1-1; TRBD1 aligns across 7 bases. The V gene's germline CDR1 is LNHDA and CDR2 SQIVND (reference sequence). Trimming took 5 bases from V and 7 from J; bases not matched to a gene: 13. The CDR3 has 15 amino acids. The DNA for the CDR3 is TGTGCCAGTAGTTATATCGAGACAGGGTTGGGTGAAGCTTTCTTT. Its translation is CASSYIETGLGEAFF.

In this sample, this clone turned up a few times. Other DNA variants within this sample encode the same CDR3. V gene TRBV7-2 combines with J gene TRBJ1-5, with D hard to call. Germline CDR1 is SGHTA and CDR2 is FQGNSA. The V end lost 4 bases, the J end lost 5 bases, and 9 bases lay between the germline ends. CDR3 length equals 13 residues. The CDR3 DNA follows: TGTGCCAGCAGCTCCGGAGCCGATCAGCCCCAGCATTTT. It translates to CASSSGADQPQHF.

As DNA, the CDR3 is TGTGCCAGCTCACCAGGGACTAGCGGGAGGGGCGAGCAGTACTTC. It specifies CASSPGTSGRGEQYF. The rearrangement joins TRBV18 to TRBJ2-7, with 16 nucleotides matching TRBD2. Per the germline V gene, CDR1 is KGHSH and CDR2 is LQKENI. Trimming took 2 bases from V and 6 from J; bases not matched to a gene: 1. The CDR3 is 15 residues long.

The chain uses TRBV5-1 and TRBJ1-1, with D hard to call. V lost 0 bases, J lost 6 bases, and 12 bases lay in between. From germline, CDR1 is SGHRS and CDR2 YFSETQ. CDR3 size: 14 residues. As DNA, the CDR3 is TGCGCCAGCAGCTTGGCGGCCGGTTTATCTGAAGCTTTCTTT. Encoded protein: CASSLAAGLSEAFF.

The chain couples TRBV18 to TRBJ1-2, with D unclear. CDR3 length equals 14 residues. CDR1 KGHSH and CDR2 LQKENI come from the germline V gene. Trimming took off 2 bases at V and 4 bases at J, with 11 bases between the two ends. The CDR3 sequence is CASSPGVSGYGYTF. The DNA of the CDR3 is TGTGCCAGCTCACCAGGGGTTTCCGGCTATGGCTACACCTTC.

The V call is TRBV15, the J call TRBJ2-5, with 7 positions matching TRBD1. The J call may be wrong; the DNA end is better matched by TRBJ2-7. Germline V gene lookup returns CDR1 LNHNV and CDR2 YYDKDF (reference sequence). This CDR3 is 16 amino acids long. CDR3 sequence reads: CATSRKGQSAAGEQYF. The CDR3 nucleotides are TGTGCCACCAGCAGGAAGGGACAGTCGGCGGCGGGCGAGCAGTACTTC.

The rearrangement links TRBV2 to TRBJ1-1; 9 positions agree with TRBD1. The CDR3 is 15 amino acids. Germline lookup yields CDR1 SNHLY and CDR2 FYNNEI. V was pared by 5 bases and J by 3 bases, with 7 bases of the junction left unmatched. The CDR3 DNA reads TGTGCCAGCAGTCAAAGACAGGGGGAGGACACTGAAGCTTTCTTT. Amino acids: CASSQRQGEDTEAFF.

This clone was counted a single time. The V and J genes are TRBV18 and TRBJ1-1; 7 nucleotides line up with TRBD1. The V segment lost 0 bases and the J segment 0 bases; nucleotides outside the gene matches: 7. This CDR3 comprises 17 residues. In germline, CDR1 is KGHSH, CDR2 LQKENI. The CDR3 DNA follows: TGTGCCAGCTCACCACCCTGGGGAGGGACAGTGAACACTGAAGCTTTCTTT. Protein product: CASSPPWGGTVNTEAFF.

The V gene is TRBV6-1, the J gene TRBJ1-5; 8 bases align to TRBD1. Germline-derived CDR1 and CDR2 are MNHNS and SASEGT. The CDR3 totals 12 residues. V lost 6 bases, J lost 8 bases, and 3 bases stayed unmatched. The CDR3 DNA reads TGTGCCAGCAGGGACAGGGTGGAGCCCCAGCATTTT. Encoded protein: CASRDRVEPQHF.

The chain is built from TRBV5-4 and TRBJ2-3; 8 nucleotides agree with TRBD1. This CDR3 contains 16 residues. Germline CDR1 SGHNT, CDR2 YYREEE (reference sequence). Trimming took 5 bases from V and 5 from J; bases not matched to a gene: 13. The chain's CDR3 is CASSRPTGEYVDTQYF. The CDR3 bases are TGTGCCAGCAGTCGACCGACAGGGGAATACGTAGATACGCAGTATTTT.

The chain has TRBV9 and TRBJ1-3, with D hard to call. The V and J ends lost 0 bases and 4 bases respectively, with 11 bases between them. Looked up from germline, CDR1 is SGDLS and CDR2 is YYNGEE. CDR3 length equals 15 residues. The CDR3 spells CASSVDLVTGNTIYF. CDR3 DNA: TGTGCCAGCAGCGTAGATCTAGTGACCGGAAACACCATATATTTT.

The chain joins TRBV5-1 to TRBJ2-2; perhaps TRBD2 as D (6 bases). V was clipped by 3 bases and J by 4 bases, with 10 bases between them. CDR1 and CDR2 from the germline V gene are SGHRS and YFSETQ. The CDR3 has 14 residues. The CDR3 is CASSWDWVTGELFF. The CDR3 DNA is TGCGCCAGCAGCTGGGACTGGGTCACCGGGGAGCTGTTTTTT.

The chain joins TRBV6-6 to TRBJ2-7; a possible D gene is TRBD1 (5 bases). V was cut by 0 bases and J by 3 bases, with 12 bases left in between. The CDR3 has 15 residues. CDR1 MNHNY and CDR2 SVGAGI come from the germline V gene (reference sequence). The CDR3: CASSYSSARDYEQYF. The DNA of the CDR3 is TGTGCCAGCAGTTACTCGAGCGCCAGGGACTACGAGCAGTACTTC.

V gene TRBV2 combines with J gene TRBJ2-7; D gene unclear. The V end was cut by 2 bases, the J end by 3 bases, with 11 bases between. CDR1 and CDR2 from the germline V gene are SNHLY and FYNNEI. The CDR3 length is 14 residues. The CDR3 bases are TGTGCCAGCAGTGAATTCTCCCCCCACTACGAGCAGTACTTC. It yields the protein CASSEFSPHYEQYF.

This clone was seen more than once but under ten times. V usage is TRBV7-9 and J usage is TRBJ1-4; no clear D gene. V lost 0 bases and J 8 bases, leaving 13 bases between the germline ends. Germline CDR1 SEHNR, CDR2 FQNEAQ (reference sequence). The CDR3 is made up of 15 amino acids. The CDR3 region has the DNA TGTGCCAGCAGCTTAGCTGGGCCAGGAGGGGAAAAACTGTTTTTT. This codes for CASSLAGPGGEKLFF.